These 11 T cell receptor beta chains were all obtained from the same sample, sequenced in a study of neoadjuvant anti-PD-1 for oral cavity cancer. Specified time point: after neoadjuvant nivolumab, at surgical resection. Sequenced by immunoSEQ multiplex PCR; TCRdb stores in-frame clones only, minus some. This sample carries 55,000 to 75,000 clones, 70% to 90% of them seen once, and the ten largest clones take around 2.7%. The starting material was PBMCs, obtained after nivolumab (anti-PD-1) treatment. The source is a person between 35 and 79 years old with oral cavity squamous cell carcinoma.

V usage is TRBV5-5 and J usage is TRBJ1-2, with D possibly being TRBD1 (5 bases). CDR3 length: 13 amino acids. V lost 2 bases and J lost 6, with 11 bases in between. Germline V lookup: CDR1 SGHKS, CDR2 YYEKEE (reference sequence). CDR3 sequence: CASSLGTDHGYTF. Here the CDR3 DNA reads TGTGCCAGCAGCTTAGGGACGGACCATGGCTACACCTTC.

Here the CDR3 reads CASSQVDILSYNEQFF. The CDR3 nucleotides read TGCGCCAGCAGCCAGGTGGACATCCTCTCCTACAATGAGCAGTTCTTC. This sequence joins TRBV4-1 and TRBJ2-1, with D tentatively TRBD1 (5 bases). Trimming took off 3 bases at V and 0 bases at J, with 12 bases between the two ends. The CDR3 spans 16 residues. CDR1 is MGHRA, CDR2 YSYEKL, per germline.

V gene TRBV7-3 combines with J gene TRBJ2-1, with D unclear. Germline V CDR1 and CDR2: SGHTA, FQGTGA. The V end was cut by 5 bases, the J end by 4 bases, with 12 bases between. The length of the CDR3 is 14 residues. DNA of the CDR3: TGTGCCAGCAGCAATCCTGGGCGGTACAATGAGCAGTTCTTC. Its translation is CASSNPGRYNEQFF.

This CDR3 reads CSAGDRPQHF. The DNA of the CDR3 is TGCAGTGCCGGAGACAGGCCCCAGCATTTT. The gene calls are TRBV20-1 and TRBJ1-5; a possible D gene is TRBD1 (5 bases). CDR3 length: 10 amino acids. CDR1 and CDR2 from the germline V gene are DFQATT and SNEGSKA (reference sequence). V gave up 6 bases and J gave up 9 bases, with 9 bases separating them.

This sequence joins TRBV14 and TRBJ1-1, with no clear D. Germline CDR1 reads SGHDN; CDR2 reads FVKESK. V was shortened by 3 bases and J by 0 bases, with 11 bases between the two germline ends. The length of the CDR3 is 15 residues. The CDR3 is CASSQVAGLNTEAFF. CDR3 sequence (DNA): TGTGCCAGCAGCCAGGTTGCAGGCCTGAACACTGAAGCTTTCTTT. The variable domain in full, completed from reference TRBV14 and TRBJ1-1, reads EAGVTQFPSHSVIEKGQTVTLRCDPISGHDNLYWYRRVMGKEIKFLLHFVKESKQDESGMPNNRFLAERTGGTYSTLKVQPAELEDSGVYFCASSQVAGLNTEAFFGQGTRLTVV.

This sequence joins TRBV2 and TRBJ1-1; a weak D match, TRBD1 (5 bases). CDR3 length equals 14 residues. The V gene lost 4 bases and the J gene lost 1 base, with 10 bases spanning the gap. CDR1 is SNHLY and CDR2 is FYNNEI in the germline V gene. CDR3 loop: CASSARQQNTEAFF. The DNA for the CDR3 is TGTGCCAGCAGTGCTCGACAGCAGAACACTGAAGCTTTCTTT.

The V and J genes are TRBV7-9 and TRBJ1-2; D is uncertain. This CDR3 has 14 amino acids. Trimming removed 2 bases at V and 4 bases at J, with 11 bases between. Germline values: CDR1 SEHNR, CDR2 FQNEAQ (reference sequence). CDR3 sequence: CASSLPEFSYGYTF. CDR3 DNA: TGTGCCAGCAGCTTACCAGAGTTCTCCTATGGCTACACCTTC.

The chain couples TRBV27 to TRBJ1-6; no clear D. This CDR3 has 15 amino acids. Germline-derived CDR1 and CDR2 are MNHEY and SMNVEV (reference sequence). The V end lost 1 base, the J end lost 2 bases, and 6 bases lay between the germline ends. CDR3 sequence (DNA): TGTGCCAGCAGTTTATATCAACCCTATAATTCACCCCTCCACTTT. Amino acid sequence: CASSLYQPYNSPLHF.

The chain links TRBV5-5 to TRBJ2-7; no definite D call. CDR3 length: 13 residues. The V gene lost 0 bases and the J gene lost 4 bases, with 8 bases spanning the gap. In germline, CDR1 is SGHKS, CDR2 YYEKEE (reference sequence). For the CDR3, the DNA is TGTGCCAGCAGCTTGGTCCGGTTTTACGAGCAGTACTTC. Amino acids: CASSLVRFYEQYF.

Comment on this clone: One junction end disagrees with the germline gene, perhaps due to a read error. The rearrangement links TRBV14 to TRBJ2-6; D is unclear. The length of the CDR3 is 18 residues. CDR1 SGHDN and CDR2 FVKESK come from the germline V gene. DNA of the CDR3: TGTGCCGGCAGCCAAGAATATGTGTTTCACTCTGGGGCCAACGTCCTGACTTTC. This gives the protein CAGSQEYVFHSGANVLTF.

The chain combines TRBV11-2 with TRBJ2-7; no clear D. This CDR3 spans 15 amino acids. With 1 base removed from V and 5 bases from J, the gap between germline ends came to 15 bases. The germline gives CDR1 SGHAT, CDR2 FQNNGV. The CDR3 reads CASSLGGQTRHEQYF. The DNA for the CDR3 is TGTGCCAGCAGCTTAGGGGGTCAGACAAGACACGAGCAGTACTTC. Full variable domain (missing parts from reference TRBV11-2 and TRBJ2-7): EAGVAQSPRYKIIEKRQSVAFWCNPISGHATLYWYQQILGQGPKLLIQFQNNGVVDDSQLPKDRFSAERLKGVDSTLKIQPAKLEDSAVYLCASSLGGQTRHEQYFGPGTRLTVT.